This TCR beta chain comes out of a study of T cell responses to AZD1222 COVID-19 vaccine. Repertoires were generated with immunoSEQ multiplex PCR, while TCRdb's copy carries only in-frame clones and drops some. There are around 120,000 clones in the sample; approximately 94% occur only once, and more than 4.5% lies in the top ten. Germline V gene data show CDR1 as SGHDN and CDR2 as FVKESK. The CDR3 runs to 14 residues. The V and J ends lost 4 bases and 8 bases respectively, with 17 bases between them. The TCR sequence derives from an adult who received the AZD1222 COVID-19 vaccine. J is TRBJ1-2 and V is TRBV14; no clear D gene. This material consisted of peripheral blood, taken 28 days after the second AZD1222 dose. CDR3 sequence reads: CASSLWPDRTGYTF. The CDR3 nucleotides read TGTGCCAGCAGCCTCTGGCCGGACCGTACGGGCTACACCTTC.